The present T cell receptor (beta chain) was sequenced within a study of blood T cell repertoires in COVID-19. Study overall: PBMCs, B-cell-depleted T cells, or T cells were the source of the cDNA or gDNA that made up the material.

The protocol was immunoSEQ multiplex PCR, while the TCRdb copy is restricted to in-frame clones and leaves out a portion. Of about 130,000 clones in the sample, more than 85% were seen once. Per germline, CDR1 MNHEY and CDR2 SVGAGI. V was clipped by 6 bases and J by 4 bases; unmatched bases: 7. The CDR3 runs 14 residues. The clonotype was recovered from a man in his fifties or sixties with active or convalescent COVID-19. The chain joins TRBV6-5 to TRBJ2-5, with 8 bases fitting TRBD1. Sequenced input: peripheral blood. This CDR3 is CASRDRGGRETQYF. The CDR3 DNA reads as TGTGCCAGCAGAGACAGGGGTGGCCGAGAGACCCAGTACTTC.